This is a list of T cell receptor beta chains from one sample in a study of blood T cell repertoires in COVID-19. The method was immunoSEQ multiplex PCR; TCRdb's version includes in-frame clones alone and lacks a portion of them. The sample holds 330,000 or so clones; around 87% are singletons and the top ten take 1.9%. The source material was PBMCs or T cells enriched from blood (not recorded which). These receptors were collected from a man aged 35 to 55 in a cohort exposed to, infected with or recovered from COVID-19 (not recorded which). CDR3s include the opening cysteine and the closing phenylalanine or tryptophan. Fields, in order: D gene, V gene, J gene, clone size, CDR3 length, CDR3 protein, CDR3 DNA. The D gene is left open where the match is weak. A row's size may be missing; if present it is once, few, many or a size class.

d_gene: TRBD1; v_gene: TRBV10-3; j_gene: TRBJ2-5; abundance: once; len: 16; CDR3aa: CAISGGQGAYQETQYF; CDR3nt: TGTGCCATCAGTGGTGGACAGGGGGCCTACCAAGAGACCCAGTACTTC
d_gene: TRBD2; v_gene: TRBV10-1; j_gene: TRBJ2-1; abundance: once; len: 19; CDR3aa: CASSESKGLAGVTNNEQFF; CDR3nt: TGCGCCAGCAGTGAGAGTAAGGGGCTAGCGGGAGTAACGAACAATGAGCAGTTCTTC
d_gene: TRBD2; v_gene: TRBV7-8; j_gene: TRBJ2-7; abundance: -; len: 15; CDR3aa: CASSLTPSGSYEQYF; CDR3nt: TGTGCCAGCAGCTTAACCCCTAGCGGGAGTTACGAGCAGTACTTC
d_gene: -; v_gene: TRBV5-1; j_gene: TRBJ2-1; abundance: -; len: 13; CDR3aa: CASMDGAYNEQFF; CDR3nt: TGCGCCAGCATGGATGGGGCTTACAATGAGCAGTTCTTC
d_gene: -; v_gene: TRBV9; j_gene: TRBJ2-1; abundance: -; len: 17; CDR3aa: CASSVDYGASSYNEQFF; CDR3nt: TGTGCCAGCAGCGTAGATTACGGAGCTAGCTCCTACAATGAGCAGTTCTTC
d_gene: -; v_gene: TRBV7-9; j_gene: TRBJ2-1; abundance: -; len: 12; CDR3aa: CASSSGGNEQFF; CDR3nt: TGTGCCAGCAGCTCCGGGGGCAATGAGCAGTTCTTC
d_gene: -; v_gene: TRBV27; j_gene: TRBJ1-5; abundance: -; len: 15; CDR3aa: CASGRAGGGDQPQHF; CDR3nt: TGTGCCAGCGGTCGGGCGGGGGGGGGCGATCAGCCCCAGCATTTT
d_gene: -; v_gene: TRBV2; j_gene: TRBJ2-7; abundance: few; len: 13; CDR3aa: CASRTDRNYEQYF; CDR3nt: TGTGCCAGCAGGACAGACAGGAACTACGAGCAGTACTTC
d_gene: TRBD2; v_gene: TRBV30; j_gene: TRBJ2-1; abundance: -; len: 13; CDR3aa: CAFPSGSGNEQFF; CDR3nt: TGTGCCTTCCCTAGCGGGAGTGGGAATGAGCAGTTCTTC
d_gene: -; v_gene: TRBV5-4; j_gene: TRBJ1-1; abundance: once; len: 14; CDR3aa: CASSLVGPNTEAFF; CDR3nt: TGTGCCAGCAGCTTGGTGGGCCCGAACACTGAAGCTTTCTTT
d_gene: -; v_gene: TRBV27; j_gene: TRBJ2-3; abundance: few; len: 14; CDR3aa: CASSLNGLIDTQYF; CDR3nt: TGTGCCAGCAGTTTAAACGGACTTATTGATACGCAGTATTTT
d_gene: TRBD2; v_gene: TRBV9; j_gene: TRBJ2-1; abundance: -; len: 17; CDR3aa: CASSAGLAASSYNEQFF; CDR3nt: TGTGCCAGCAGCGCTGGACTAGCGGCTAGCTCCTACAATGAGCAGTTCTTC
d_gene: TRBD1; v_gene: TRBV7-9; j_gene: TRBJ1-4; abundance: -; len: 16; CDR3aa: CASSRRTGTGDEKLFF; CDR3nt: TGTGCCAGCAGCCGACGAACCGGGACAGGGGACGAAAAACTGTTTTTT
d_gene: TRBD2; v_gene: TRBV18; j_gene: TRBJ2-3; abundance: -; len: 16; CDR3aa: CASSPEREGPTDTQYF; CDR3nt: TGTGCCAGCTCACCAGAAAGGGAGGGCCCTACAGATACGCAGTATTTT
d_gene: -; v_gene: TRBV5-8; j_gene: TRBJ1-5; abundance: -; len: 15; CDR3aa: CASRPRQVSNQPQHF; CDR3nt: TGTGCCAGCAGACCCAGACAGGTTAGCAATCAGCCCCAGCATTTT
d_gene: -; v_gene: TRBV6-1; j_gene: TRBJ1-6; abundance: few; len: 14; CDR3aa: CASSDTQVYSPLHF; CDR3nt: TGTGCCAGCAGTGACACACAGGTTTATTCACCCCTCCACTTT
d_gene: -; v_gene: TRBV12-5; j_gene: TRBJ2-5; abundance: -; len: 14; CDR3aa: CASTPPGAGKTQYF; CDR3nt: TGTGCTAGTACGCCCCCAGGGGCCGGGAAGACCCAGTACTTC
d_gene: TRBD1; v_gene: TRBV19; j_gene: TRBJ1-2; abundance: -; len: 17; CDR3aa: CASTNPGQGSRNYGYTF; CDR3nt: TGTGCCAGTACGAACCCGGGACAGGGGAGCCGCAACTATGGCTACACCTTC
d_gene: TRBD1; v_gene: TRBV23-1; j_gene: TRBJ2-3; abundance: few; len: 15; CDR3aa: CASSSGTGSTDTQYF; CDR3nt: TGCGCCAGCAGTTCCGGGACAGGGAGCACAGATACGCAGTATTTT
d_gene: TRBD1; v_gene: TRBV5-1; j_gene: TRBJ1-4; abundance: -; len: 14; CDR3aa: CASSIQGAGEKLFF; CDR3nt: TGCGCCAGCAGCATACAGGGGGCAGGAGAAAAACTGTTTTTT
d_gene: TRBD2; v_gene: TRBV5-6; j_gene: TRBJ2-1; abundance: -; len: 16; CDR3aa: CASSFRGRAFYNEQFF; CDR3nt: TGTGCCAGCAGCTTTCGAGGGAGGGCCTTCTACAATGAGCAGTTCTTC
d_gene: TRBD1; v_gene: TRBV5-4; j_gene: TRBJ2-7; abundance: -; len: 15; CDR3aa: CASSLSTGMTYEQYF; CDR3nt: TGTGCCAGCAGCTTATCGACAGGGATGACCTACGAGCAGTACTTC
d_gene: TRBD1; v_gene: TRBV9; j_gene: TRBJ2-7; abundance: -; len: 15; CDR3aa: CASSVGQGRSHEQYF; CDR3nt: TGTGCCAGCAGCGTAGGACAGGGGAGATCGCACGAGCAGTACTTC
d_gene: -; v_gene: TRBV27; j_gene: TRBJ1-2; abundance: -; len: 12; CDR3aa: CASGDRTYGYTF; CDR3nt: TGTGCCAGCGGAGACAGGACCTATGGCTACACCTTC
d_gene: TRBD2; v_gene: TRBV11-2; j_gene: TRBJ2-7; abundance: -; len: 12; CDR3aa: CASSSSGYEQYF; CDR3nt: TGTGCCAGCAGCTCTAGCGGGTACGAGCAGTACTTC
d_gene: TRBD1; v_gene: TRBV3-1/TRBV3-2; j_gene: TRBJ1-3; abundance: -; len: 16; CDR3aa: CASSHGQVVSGNTIYF; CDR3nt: TGTGCCAGCAGCCACGGACAGGTCGTCTCTGGAAACACCATATATTTT